Presented here are 22 T cell receptor beta chains from one specimen sequenced in a study of blood T cell repertoires in COVID-19. Profiled with immunoSEQ multiplex PCR; TCRdb holds only in-frame clones, not every one. Among about 58,000 clones listed, around nine tenths were seen once. Input material: peripheral blood. Every receptor here comes from an older woman with active COVID-19.

This chain connects TRBV19 to TRBJ1-2; 7 nucleotides match TRBD1. The V gene end was trimmed by 5 bases and the J gene end by 3 bases; junction bases not matched to a gene: 9. Germline CDR1 reads LNHDA; CDR2 reads SQIVND (reference sequence). The CDR3 runs 15 residues. CDR3 in DNA: TGTGCCAGTAGTCCCTTACAGGGGTGGGACTATGGCTACACCTTC. Translated: CASSPLQGWDYGYTF.

The rearrangement joins TRBV28 to TRBJ2-7; TRBD2 agrees at 9 bases. Per the germline V gene, CDR1 is MDHEN and CDR2 is SYDVKM. With V trimmed by 2 bases and J by 7 bases, 12 bases remained unmatched. The CDR3 covers 16 residues. CDR3 nucleotide sequence: TGTGCCAGCAGTTTACCGGTGGCTAGCGGGACGGAGGAGCAGTACTTC. It translates to CASSLPVASGTEEQYF. The full variable domain, rest sourced from reference TRBV28 and TRBJ2-7, is DVKVTQSSRYLVKRTGEKVFLECVQDMDHENMFWYRQDPGLGLRLIYFSYDVKMKEKGDIPEGYSVSREKKERFSLILESASTNQTSMYLCASSLPVASGTEEQYFGPGTRLTVT.

V usage is TRBV28 and J usage is TRBJ2-1, with 10 bases lining up with TRBD2. Germline V lookup: CDR1 MDHEN, CDR2 SYDVKM. The CDR3 runs to 14 residues. J was trimmed by 7 bases and V by 3 bases; bases with no gene match: 3. CDR3 sequence reads: CASSLTGLANEQFF. CDR3 sequence (DNA): TGTGCCAGCAGTTTGACGGGACTAGCGAATGAGCAGTTCTTC.

J is TRBJ2-7 and V is TRBV19; 7 positions match TRBD1. The CDR3 contains 14 residues. V lost 4 bases to trimming and J lost 2 bases; unmatched junction nucleotides: 5. The germline V gene has CDR1 LNHDA and CDR2 SQIVND (reference sequence). DNA of the CDR3: TGTGCCAGTAGTAGCACCGGGACAGCCTACGAGCAGTACTTC. This translates into CASSSTGTAYEQYF.

This chain uses TRBV5-6 with TRBJ1-2, with 8 bases aligning to TRBD1. CDR3 length: 14 residues. The V and J ends lost 2 bases and 6 bases, in that order; junction bases with no gene match: 6. Per the germline V gene, CDR1 is SGHDT and CDR2 is YYEEEE. The CDR3 DNA reads as TGTGCCAGCAGCTTCGACAGGGGTATAAATGGCTACACCTTC. Amino acid sequence: CASSFDRGINGYTF.

The V and J genes are TRBV9 and TRBJ2-7; D is perhaps TRBD1 (5 bases). V lost 5 bases to trimming and J lost 1 base, with 10 bases between them. The CDR3 is made up of 13 amino acids. Per germline, CDR1 SGDLS and CDR2 YYNGEE. The CDR3 region has the DNA TGTGCCAGCAGTCGAGGACAATCCTACGAGCAGTACTTC. Protein: CASSRGQSYEQYF.

V is TRBV30 and J is TRBJ2-7; 8 nucleotides line up with TRBD2. The V segment lost 2 bases and the J segment 2 bases; nucleotides outside the gene matches: 5. CDR3 length: 14 residues. Per germline, CDR1 GTSNPN and CDR2 SVGIG (reference sequence). The CDR3 DNA follows: TGTGCCTGGAGTATAGGTAGCGGGACCTACGAGCAGTACTTC. The encoded protein is CAWSIGSGTYEQYF.

This rearrangement joins TRBV27 to TRBJ2-1, with 10 bases that match TRBD2. Germline V gene lookup returns CDR1 MNHEY and CDR2 SMNVEV (reference sequence). This CDR3 is built from 18 residues. V lost 7 bases and J lost 7; bases outside the gene matches: 19. DNA of the CDR3: TGTGCCAGCACCCTAAGGGGAACTAGCGGGATCGCAGTGAATGAGCAGTTCTTC. It encodes CASTLRGTSGIAVNEQFF.

In its sample, this clone was seen a few times. The CDR3 bases are TGTGCCAGCAGCGACCTCCGGACAGGAACTATACCCTACGAGCAGTACTTC. Its translation is CASSDLRTGTIPYEQYF. The chain carries TRBV4-2 and TRBJ2-7, with 7 bases matching TRBD1. Germline-derived CDR1 and CDR2 are LGHNA and YNFKEQ. The CDR3 has 17 residues. Losses at the gene ends were 5 bases for V and 2 bases for J; bases not matched to a gene: 15.

This clone showed up just a few times. The V call is TRBV27, the J call TRBJ1-5; D might be TRBD1 (6 bases). CDR3 length: 12 residues. Germline CDR1 reads MNHEY; CDR2 reads SMNVEV (reference sequence). V was shortened by 5 bases and J by 11 bases, with 13 bases between the two germline ends. CDR3 amino acids: CASSQTGSAQHF. The DNA of the CDR3 is TGTGCCAGCAGTCAAACAGGGTCCGCCCAGCATTTT.

The V gene is TRBV5-5, the J gene TRBJ1-1; TRBD1 aligns across 9 bases. This CDR3 region has 15 residues. The V and J ends lost 3 bases and 1 base, in that order; junction bases with no gene match: 4. Germline V gene data show CDR1 as SGHKS and CDR2 as YYEKEE (reference sequence). In nucleotides, the CDR3 is TGTGCCAGCAGCTGGGGACAGGGAGGGAACACTGAAGCTTTCTTT. This codes for CASSWGQGGNTEAFF. Full variable domain (missing parts from reference TRBV5-5 and TRBJ1-1): DAGVTQSPTHLIKTRGQQVTLRCSPISGHKSVSWYQQVLGQGPQFIFQYYEKEERGRGNFPDRFSARQFPNYSSELNVNALLLGDSALYLCASSWGQGGNTEAFFGQGTRLTVV.

This chain links TRBV6-6 with TRBJ2-1; TRBD2 aligns across 12 bases. This CDR3 spans 15 amino acids. Germline CDR1 MNHNY, CDR2 SVGAGI (reference sequence). V shed 7 bases and J 5 bases; nucleotides not matched to a gene: 6. The CDR3 nucleotides read TGTGCCAGCACTACTAGCGGGAGGATCAACAATGAGCAGTTCTTC. Encoded protein: CASTTSGRINNEQFF.

The rearrangement uses TRBV5-8 and TRBJ1-1; D possibly corresponds to TRBD1 (5 bases). CDR3 length: 12 residues. Trimming removed 3 bases from V and 9 bases from J, with 12 bases in between. Germline values: CDR1 SGHTS, CDR2 YDEGEE. CDR3 DNA: TGTGCCAGCAGCTGGGAACGGGGGAAAGCTTTCTTT. Protein sequence: CASSWERGKAFF.

The CDR3 DNA is TGTGCCAGCAGCTTAGGTGGGGGACTAGCGGCCTACAATGAGCAGTTCTTC. Translated: CASSLGGGLAAYNEQFF. This rearrangement joins TRBV11-2 to TRBJ2-1; 11 nucleotides line up with TRBD2. The germline CDR1 and CDR2 sequences are SGHAT and FQNNGV. The CDR3 consists of 17 residues. The junction had 4 bases not matched to a gene; V was cut back by 1 base and J by 2 bases. Variable domain in full (rest from reference TRBV11-2 and TRBJ2-1): EAGVAQSPRYKIIEKRQSVAFWCNPISGHATLYWYQQILGQGPKLLIQFQNNGVVDDSQLPKDRFSAERLKGVDSTLKIQPAKLEDSAVYLCASSLGGGLAAYNEQFFGPGTRLTVL.

The chain carries TRBV25-1 and TRBJ2-1; D is undetermined. CDR3 length: 15 amino acids. Germline CDR1 reads MGHDK; CDR2 reads SYGVNS. Trimming stripped 6 bases from V and 0 bases from J, with 12 bases between. CDR3 region: CASRRSESSYNEQFF. The CDR3 coding sequence is TGTGCCAGCAGACGGTCCGAGAGCTCCTACAATGAGCAGTTCTTC.

The chain links TRBV7-9 to TRBJ2-1; 10 bases line up with TRBD1. Per germline, CDR1 SEHNR and CDR2 FQNEAQ (reference sequence). The V segment lost 4 bases and the J segment 8 bases; nucleotides outside the gene matches: 11. The CDR3 contains 16 residues. The CDR3 spells CASSWTRDRGIYEQFF. The CDR3 DNA is TGTGCCAGCAGCTGGACCCGGGACAGGGGAATCTATGAGCAGTTCTTC.

V usage is TRBV11-2 and J usage is TRBJ1-2; 7 positions agree with TRBD1. V shed 5 bases and J 3 bases; nucleotides not matched to a gene: 18. The CDR3 runs 18 residues. Germline V gene lookup returns CDR1 SGHAT and CDR2 FQNNGV. CDR3 DNA sequence: TGTGCCAGCAGCCATGGGGTAAGGGGGCGATATGCACACTATGGCTACACCTTC. It yields the protein CASSHGVRGRYAHYGYTF.

The chain combines TRBV28 with TRBJ1-4, with D maybe TRBD1 (6 bases). CDR3 length equals 14 residues. CDR1 is MDHEN and CDR2 is SYDVKM in the germline V gene. V lost 5 bases and J lost 4, with 11 bases in between. CDR3 protein: CASSQQGGNEKLFF. The CDR3 coding sequence is TGTGCCAGCAGTCAACAGGGTGGTAATGAAAAACTGTTTTTT.

The chain is built from TRBV19 and TRBJ2-1; 10 positions agree with TRBD2. The germline V gene has CDR1 LNHDA and CDR2 SQIVND (reference sequence). This CDR3 contains 15 residues. After removal of 3 bases from V and 7 bases from J, the junction contained 6 bases not matched to a gene. The CDR3 nucleotides read TGTGCCAGTAGTATTCTGGCTAGCGGGAGTAATGAGCAGTTCTTC. Its protein is CASSILASGSNEQFF.

The chain carries TRBV15 and TRBJ1-1; no reliable D call. CDR3 length: 16 amino acids. V lost 3 bases and J 0 bases, leaving 14 bases between the germline ends. The germline gives CDR1 LNHNV, CDR2 YYDKDF (reference sequence). This CDR3 is CATSSPGVGMNTEAFF. For the CDR3, the DNA is TGTGCCACCAGCAGCCCCGGGGTAGGGATGAACACTGAAGCTTTCTTT.

This chain links TRBV21-1 with TRBJ1-2; TRBD1 reflects the table's D call only, with no check against the DNA. TRBV21-1 is a listed pseudogene. The CDR3 runs to 17 residues. The CDR3 coding sequence is TGTGCCAGCAGCAAGGGCAGGTCAGGGGGCGAAAACTATGGCTACACCTTC. It yields the protein CASSKGRSGGENYGYTF.

V usage is TRBV18 and J usage is TRBJ1-1; no clear D gene. Trimming cost V 2 bases and J 1 base, with 8 bases left between them. This CDR3 contains 14 residues. Germline-derived CDR1 and CDR2 are KGHSH and LQKENI. The chain's CDR3 is CASSPRDTNTEAFF. In DNA form, the CDR3 reads TGTGCCAGCTCACCAAGAGATACGAACACTGAAGCTTTCTTT.